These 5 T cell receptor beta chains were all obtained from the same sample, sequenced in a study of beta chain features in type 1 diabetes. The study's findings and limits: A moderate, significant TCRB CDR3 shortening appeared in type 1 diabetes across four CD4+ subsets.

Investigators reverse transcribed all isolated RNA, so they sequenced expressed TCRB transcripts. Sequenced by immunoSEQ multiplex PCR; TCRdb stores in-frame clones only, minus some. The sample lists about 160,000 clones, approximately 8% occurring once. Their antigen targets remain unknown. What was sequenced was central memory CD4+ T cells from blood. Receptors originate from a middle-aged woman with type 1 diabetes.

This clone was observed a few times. CDR3 sequence reads: CASSFRTGGETQYF. The CDR3 DNA is TGTGCCAGCAGTTTCCGGACAGGGGGAGAGACCCAGTACTTC. The genes are TRBV27 and TRBJ2-5, with TRBD1 matching over 10 bases. After removal of 3 bases from V and 4 bases from J, the junction contained 2 bases not matched to a gene. Germline CDR1 reads MNHEY; CDR2 reads SMNVEV (reference sequence). This CDR3 region has 14 residues.

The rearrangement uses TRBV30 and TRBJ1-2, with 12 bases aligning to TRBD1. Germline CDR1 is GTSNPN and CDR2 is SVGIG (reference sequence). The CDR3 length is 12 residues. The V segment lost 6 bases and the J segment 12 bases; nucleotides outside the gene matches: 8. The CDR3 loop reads CACHGGQGAHTF. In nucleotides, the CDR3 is TGTGCCTGCCATGGGGGACAGGGGGCCCACACCTTC.

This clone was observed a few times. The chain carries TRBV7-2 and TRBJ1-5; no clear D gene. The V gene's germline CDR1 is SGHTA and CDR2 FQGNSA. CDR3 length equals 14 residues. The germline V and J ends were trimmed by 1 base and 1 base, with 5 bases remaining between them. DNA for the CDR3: TGTGCCAGCAGCTTAGGGCCGAGCAATCAGCCCCAGCATTTT. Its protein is CASSLGPSNQPQHF.

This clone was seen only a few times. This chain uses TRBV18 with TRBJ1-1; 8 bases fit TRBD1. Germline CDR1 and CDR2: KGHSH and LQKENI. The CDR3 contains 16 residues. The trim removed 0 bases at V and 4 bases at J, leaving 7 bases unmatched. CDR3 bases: TGTGCCAGCTCACCACCGGGACAGGCGATTAGCACTGAAGCTTTCTTT. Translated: CASSPPGQAISTEAFF.

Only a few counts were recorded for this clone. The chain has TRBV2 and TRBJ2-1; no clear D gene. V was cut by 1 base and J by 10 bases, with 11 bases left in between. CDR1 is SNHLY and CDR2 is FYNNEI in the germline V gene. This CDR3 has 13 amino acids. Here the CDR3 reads CASSEGRLREQFF. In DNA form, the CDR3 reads TGTGCCAGCAGTGAAGGGCGGCTAAGAGAGCAGTTCTTC.